A single TCR beta chain is shown here with its context. The data were taken from a study of siplizumab effects on memory and regulatory T cells. Using immunoSEQ multiplex PCR, the repertoire was profiled, and TCRdb retains in-frame clones only, with some absent. The sample has 75,000 to 100,000 clones, about 93% seen once; the top ten hold approximately 1.2%. Germline CDR1 LNHDA, CDR2 SQIVND (reference sequence). This CDR3 has 11 residues. The ends were cut back, 5 bases at V and 5 bases at J, with 6 bases in the middle. This TCR was sampled from a human donor in good health. The J gene is TRBJ1-1, the V gene TRBV19, with D possibly matching TRBD1 (5 bases). Material: non-Treg CD4+ T cells sorted from blood. CDR3 amino acids: CASSGGTEAFF. DNA for the CDR3: TGTGCCAGTAGTGGGGGGACTGAAGCTTTCTTT.